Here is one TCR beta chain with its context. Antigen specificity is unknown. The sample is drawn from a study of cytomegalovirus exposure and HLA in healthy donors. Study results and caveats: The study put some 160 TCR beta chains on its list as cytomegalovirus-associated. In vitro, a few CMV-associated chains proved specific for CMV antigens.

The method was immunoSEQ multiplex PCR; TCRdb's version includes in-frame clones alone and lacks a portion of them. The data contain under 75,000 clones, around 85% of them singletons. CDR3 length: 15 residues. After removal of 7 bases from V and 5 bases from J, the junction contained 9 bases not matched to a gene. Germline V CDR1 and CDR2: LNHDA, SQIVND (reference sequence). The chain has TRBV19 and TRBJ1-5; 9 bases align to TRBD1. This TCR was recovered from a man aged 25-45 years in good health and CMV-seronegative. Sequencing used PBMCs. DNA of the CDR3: TGTGCCAGTAAACAGACGGGGACAGGGCATCAGCCCCAGCATTTT. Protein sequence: CASKQTGTGHQPQHF.